The 26 T cell receptor beta chains presented below share a single source sample, sequenced in a study of T cells in Graves' hyperthyroidism and ophthalmopathy. The CDR3 regions of TCR beta were amplified from RNA transcripts. A set of HTBI primers served as the primers for a first-round RT-PCR of the TCR CDR3. Each CDR3 protein gets one entry after TCRdb re-called the multiplex PCR reads with MiXCR. The sample contains some 300,000 distinct CDR3 sequences, roughly 17% of which appear only once. The sample was blood. These receptors were collected from a young man with Graves' hyperthyroidism.

This clonotype was seen many times. The chain employs TRBV24-1 and TRBJ1-2; 12 bases agree with TRBD1. CDR3 length equals 15 residues. CDR1 is KGHDR, CDR2 SFDVKD, per germline. With 4 bases clipped from V and 7 bases from J, the junction kept 6 bases outside the gene matches. This CDR3 reads CATSERGQGASGYTF. CDR3 sequence (DNA): TGTGCCACCAGTGAGCGGGGACAGGGGGCAAGTGGCTACACCTTC.

This clonotype has a count of ten or more. The genes are TRBV2 and TRBJ2-2; possibly TRBD1 for D (5 bases). The germline gives CDR1 SNHLY, CDR2 FYNNEI. The CDR3 runs to 15 residues. V shed 1 base and J shed 2 bases, with 8 bases lying between them. CDR3 DNA: TGTGCCAGCAGTGAAGTGCAGGGAAACACCGGGGAGCTGTTTTTT. It specifies CASSEVQGNTGELFF. The entire variable domain, with the rest obtained from reference TRBV2 and TRBJ2-2, is as follows: EPEVTQTPSHQVTQMGQEVILRCVPISNHLYFYWYRQILGQKVEFLVSFYNNEISEKSEIFDDQFSVERPDGSNFTLKIRSTKLEDSAMYFCASSEVQGNTGELFFGEGSRLTVL.

This clonotype was seen many times. This sequence joins TRBV28 and TRBJ2-3; D possibly corresponds to TRBD1 (7 bases). Germline V gives CDR1 MDHEN, CDR2 SYDVKM. Trimming cost V 4 bases and J 6 bases, with 20 bases left between them. This CDR3 has 16 amino acids. The CDR3 DNA reads as TGTGCCAGCAGTTCCGGGACTGCGGCAGGGGGTGATACGCAGTATTTT. Its translation: CASSSGTAAGGDTQYF.

This clonotype was counted at least ten times. The genes are TRBV9 and TRBJ2-7; maybe TRBD2 (6 bases). V lost 3 bases, J lost 1 base, and 11 bases lay in between. The CDR3 runs to 14 residues. CDR1 SGDLS and CDR2 YYNGEE come from the germline V gene. DNA for the CDR3: TGTGCCAGCAGCGACCGGGACTCGTCCTACGAGCAGTACTTC. Translating gives CASSDRDSSYEQYF.

V gene TRBV10-3 combines with J gene TRBJ1-2, with a weak D call TRBD1 (5 bases). V lost 0 bases and J lost 8, with 13 bases in between. Germline values: CDR1 ENHRY, CDR2 SYGVKD. CDR3 size: 14 residues. In DNA form, the CDR3 reads TGTGCCATCAGTGAGTCGAGGGGTGAGGAGGGCTACACCTTC. Translated: CAISESRGEEGYTF.

The chain recombines TRBV4-1 with TRBJ2-7; D may correspond to TRBD1 or TRBD2 (8 bases each). V was trimmed by 6 bases and J by 1 base, leaving 19 bases between them. Germline V gives CDR1 MGHRA, CDR2 YSYEKL. The CDR3 is made up of 16 amino acids. The CDR3 DNA is TGCGCCAGCAGTGCGGGAGGAAGGACAGGGTCCTACGAGCAGTACTTC. Translated: CASSAGGRTGSYEQYF.

There are many counts of this clonotype. This chain's CDR3 is CASSQSLMEPQHF. CDR3 nucleotide sequence: TGTGCCAGCAGCCAGTCCCTCATGGAGCCCCAGCATTTT. The genes are TRBV4-2 and TRBJ1-5; D ambiguous. The V gene lost 3 bases and the J gene lost 8 bases, with 11 bases spanning the gap. The CDR3 totals 13 residues. Germline CDR1 LGHNA, CDR2 YNFKEQ.

This clonotype has at least ten counts. The chain joins TRBV10-3 to TRBJ2-2; 10 positions match TRBD2. V shed 4 bases and J 2 bases; nucleotides not matched to a gene: 1. This CDR3 is 15 amino acids long. Germline V gene lookup returns CDR1 ENHRY and CDR2 SYGVKD. Here the CDR3 reads CAISGTSGNTGELFF. The CDR3 region has the DNA TGTGCCATCAGTGGGACTAGCGGAAACACCGGGGAGCTGTTTTTT.

The genes are TRBV5-1 and TRBJ2-2; 7 nucleotides agree with TRBD1. J gave up 2 bases and V 5 bases, and 9 bases lay outside the gene matches. The CDR3 totals 16 residues. Germline V CDR1 and CDR2: SGHRS, YFSETQ. The CDR3 DNA reads as TGCGCCAGCAGAGGGACAGCACGAATCAACACCGGGGAGCTGTTTTTT. Translation: CASRGTARINTGELFF.

This clonotype was found many times. This chain uses TRBV18 with TRBJ2-3; D might be TRBD2 (5 bases). Germline loops: CDR1 KGHSH, CDR2 LQKENI. This CDR3 has 17 amino acids. V lost 0 bases and J lost 3, with 16 bases in between. CDR3 nucleotide sequence: TGTGCCAGCTCACCACCGATAGCCGGGATTGGTACAGATACGCAGTATTTT. Translation gives CASSPPIAGIGTDTQYF.

In its sample, this clonotype was seen many times. The chain combines TRBV18 with TRBJ2-3; D remains ambiguous. V was cut by 1 base and J by 2 bases, with 16 bases left in between. Germline CDR1 KGHSH, CDR2 LQKENI. The CDR3 has 17 amino acids. DNA of the CDR3: TGTGCCAGCTCACCACTGGCGGAACGGATTCCCACAGATACGCAGTATTTT. Translating gives CASSPLAERIPTDTQYF.

This clonotype showed up just a few times. The rearrangement uses TRBV27 and TRBJ1-1; D unresolved. The length of the CDR3 is 14 residues. CDR1 MNHEY and CDR2 SMNVEV come from the germline V gene (reference sequence). V was trimmed by 6 bases and J by 2 bases, leaving 13 bases between them. CDR3: CASRKTGYNTEAFF. In DNA, the CDR3 is TGTGCCAGCAGGAAAACGGGGTATAACACTGAAGCTTTCTTT.

The V and J genes are TRBV4-1 and TRBJ1-6; D ambiguous. The V end lost 1 base, the J end lost 2 bases, and 6 bases lay between the germline ends. This CDR3 comprises 15 residues. Germline V gene lookup returns CDR1 MGHRA and CDR2 YSYEKL. This chain's CDR3 is CASSQAEAYNSPLHF. Here the CDR3 DNA reads TGCGCCAGCAGCCAAGCCGAAGCCTATAATTCACCCCTCCACTTT.

This sequence joins TRBV27 and TRBJ2-4; D not resolved. Germline V gives CDR1 MNHEY, CDR2 SMNVEV (reference sequence). Trimming removed 2 bases at V and 6 bases at J, with 8 bases between. The CDR3 loop spans 13 amino acids. The CDR3 loop is CASSLRATNIQYF. As DNA, the CDR3 is TGTGCCAGCAGTTTAAGAGCAACAAACATTCAGTACTTC.

For this clonotype: A much larger clonotype is one base distant, so this may be a read error. This rearrangement joins TRBV7-9 to TRBJ2-4; D is unresolved. The CDR3 contains 15 residues. The ends were cut back, 5 bases at V and 9 bases at J, with 20 bases in the middle. Germline CDR1 reads SEHNR; CDR2 reads FQNEAQ (reference sequence). In DNA form, the CDR3 reads TGTGCCAGCAGCCCCGGACGACCCAAAGGAACCATTCAGTACTTC. It specifies CASSPGRPKGTIQYF.

This clonotype has ten or more counts. The chain uses TRBV12-3 or TRBV12-4 and TRBJ2-7; 9 positions match TRBD1. V lost 6 bases to trimming and J lost 7 bases; unmatched junction nucleotides: 13. The CDR3 has 15 residues. In DNA, the CDR3 is TGTGCCAGCAGCGCCCTTCCGGGACAGGGTCAAGAGCAGTACTTC. It is translated as CASSALPGQGQEQYF.

At least ten counts were recorded for this clonotype. The chain joins TRBV12-3 or TRBV12-4 to TRBJ2-7; 8 nucleotides agree with TRBD2. The CDR3 totals 14 residues. V lost 5 bases, J lost 2 bases, and 5 bases stayed unmatched. Written as DNA, the CDR3 is TGTGCCAGCAGTACGGGAGGGCCGGCCTACGAGCAGTACTTC. It specifies CASSTGGPAYEQYF.

This clonotype was counted at least ten times. V and J are TRBV6-1 and TRBJ2-1, with 12 bases lining up with TRBD1. Losses at the gene ends were 1 base for V and 6 bases for J; bases not matched to a gene: 7. The CDR3 is made up of 17 amino acids. Germline CDR1 and CDR2: MNHNS and SASEGT. The CDR3 nucleotides are TGTGCCAGCAGTGAAGATTTAGGGACAGGGGGCACCAATGAGCAGTTCTTC. Translated, it gives CASSEDLGTGGTNEQFF.

Ten or more counts support this clonotype. This chain connects TRBV5-1 to TRBJ1-1, with unresolved D. V was cut by 0 bases and J by 0 bases, with 12 bases left in between. Germline V gives CDR1 SGHRS, CDR2 YFSETQ. The CDR3 contains 16 residues. The CDR3 DNA reads TGCGCCAGCAGCTTGGGCGGGGAGGAGGTGAACACTGAAGCTTTCTTT. This gives the protein CASSLGGEEVNTEAFF.

The sample holds a few counts of this clonotype. The chain joins TRBV20-1 to TRBJ2-5; 11 positions agree with TRBD2. CDR1 and CDR2 (germline): DFQATT, SNEGSKA (reference sequence). V lost 0 bases to trimming and J lost 12 bases; unmatched junction nucleotides: 12. The CDR3 is 15 residues long. Here the CDR3 DNA reads TGCAGTGCTAGAGATCTTAGTACTAGCGGGAGAAGGGAGTACTTC. It specifies CSARDLSTSGRREYF.

The J gene is TRBJ1-6, the V gene TRBV30; TRBD1 matches at 7 bases. The V segment lost 8 bases and the J segment 4 bases; nucleotides outside the gene matches: 2. The CDR3 is 12 amino acids. CDR1 is GTSNPN, CDR2 SVGIG, per germline (reference sequence). CDR3 nucleotide sequence: TGTGCCGGGACAGCTTATAATTCACCCCTCCACTTT. As protein: CAGTAYNSPLHF.

This clonotype came up a few times. The chain is built from TRBV19 and TRBJ2-6; TRBD1 matches at 11 bases. The CDR3 sequence is 19 residues long. V shed 6 bases and J 0 bases; nucleotides not matched to a gene: 10. Germline CDR1 and CDR2: LNHDA and SQIVND (reference sequence). This CDR3 is CASSWTGGTHPSGANVLTF. CDR3 coding DNA: TGTGCCAGTAGCTGGACAGGGGGCACCCACCCCTCTGGGGCCAACGTCCTGACTTTC.

The chain recombines TRBV5-4 with TRBJ1-1, with TRBD1 identical over 7 bases. Germline V gene lookup returns CDR1 SGHNT and CDR2 YYREEE (reference sequence). The CDR3 runs to 16 residues. V trimming: 4 bases; J trimming: 3 bases; junction bases outside the gene matches: 12. The CDR3: CASSPIRQGRDTEAFF. The CDR3 coding sequence is TGTGCCAGCAGCCCAATACGACAGGGCCGGGACACTGAAGCTTTCTTT.

This clonotype was seen many times. The chain couples TRBV11-2 to TRBJ2-2; 7 positions match TRBD2. The germline gives CDR1 SGHAT, CDR2 FQNNGV. The V and J ends lost 4 bases and 4 bases, in that order; junction bases with no gene match: 9. This CDR3 has 16 amino acids. CDR3 DNA sequence: TGTGCCAGCAGCTCGACCACATCGGGAGGCACCGGGGAGCTGTTTTTT. Translated: CASSSTTSGGTGELFF.

This clonotype appeared a few times. The chain employs TRBV6-5 and TRBJ2-7, with D perhaps matching TRBD2 (5 bases). The CDR3 is made up of 13 amino acids. Per the germline V gene, CDR1 is MNHEY and CDR2 is SVGAGI. Trimming removed 3 bases at V and 6 bases at J, with 12 bases between. DNA of the CDR3: TGTGCCAGCAGTTATAACCGTGGAGGCGAGCAGTACTTC. Translating it yields CASSYNRGGEQYF.

This clonotype was picked up a small number of times. The rearrangement joins TRBV6-6 to TRBJ2-7; weak D call: TRBD2 (5 bases). CDR1 is MNHNY, CDR2 SVGAGI, per germline (reference sequence). V was trimmed by 0 bases and J by 5 bases, leaving 8 bases between them. This CDR3 region has 13 residues. The CDR3 DNA sequence: TGTGCCAGCAGTTACTCGAGAGGGAACGAGCAGTACTTC. Translated, it gives CASSYSRGNEQYF.